This T cell receptor (beta chain) was recorded in a study of T cell repertoires in cytomegalovirus infection. About the study: HLA-C-restricted CMV epitopes, recently identified, and well-studied HLA-B-restricted ones were used by the study. Through public TCR beta signatures, both CMV infection and matching HLA type were indicated.

Study-wide points: Within the response measured ex vivo, HLA-C-restricted CMV-specific TCR beta clonotypes were dominant. Carriage of CMV together with the relevant HLA was identifiable through cumulative public TCR beta family frequency.

TCRdb reprocessed the reads with MiXCR, giving one entry per CDR3 protein. The repertoire consists of about 700,000 distinct CDR3 sequences, with around a third occurring once and the leading ten covering about 20%. Comments on this clonotype: Its antigen is not identified.

Sequencing used cultured PBMCs, obtained from culture after CMV antigen stimulation. This clonotype originated in a human donor in good health (CMV status not recorded). Some clones in this sample may be carry-over from other donors' samples.

In DNA, the CDR3 is TGTGCCAGCAGGAAGGGGGGCGGCCCAGATACGCAGTATTTT. Encoded protein: CASRKGGGPDTQYF. The chain recombines TRBV27 with TRBJ2-3; the D gene could be TRBD1 or TRBD2 (6 bases each). CDR3 length: 14 residues. The V end lost 6 bases, the J end lost 4 bases, and 14 bases lay between the germline ends. Germline loops: CDR1 MNHEY, CDR2 SMNVEV (reference sequence).